Presented here are 10 T cell receptor beta chains from one specimen sequenced in a study of OX40 agonist ivuxolimab in advanced cancers. Generated by immunoSEQ multiplex PCR, the TCRdb table keeps only in-frame clones and is missing some. The sample carries more than 60,000 clones, 80% to 85% recorded once. The specimen comprised CD4+ or CD8+ T cells sorted from blood, sampled in a trial of the OX40 agonist ivuxolimab. These TCRs come from an adult with an advanced solid tumor such as melanoma, head and neck, liver or kidney cancer.

The CDR3 protein is CASSRLNEQFF. The CDR3 DNA sequence: TGTGCCAGCAGTAGGTTGAATGAGCAGTTCTTC. This chain joins TRBV5-6 and TRBJ2-1; D remains ambiguous. The CDR3 is made up of 11 amino acids. Germline-derived CDR1 and CDR2 are SGHDT and YYEEEE. V dropped 5 bases and J dropped 7 bases, with 7 bases sitting between them.

The DNA for the CDR3 is TGTGCCAGCAGCTTATCCCGGGACAGGGGCTCTGGGGCCAACGTCCTGACTTTC. Amino acid sequence: CASSLSRDRGSGANVLTF. The chain uses TRBV7-3 and TRBJ2-6; 10 bases agree with TRBD1. J was trimmed by 0 bases and V by 2 bases; bases with no gene match: 4. CDR3 length equals 18 residues. Germline V CDR1 and CDR2: SGHTA, FQGTGA. Full variable domain (outside the CDR3, taken from reference TRBV7-3 and TRBJ2-6): GAGVSQTPSNKVTEKGKYVELRCDPISGHTALYWYRQSLGQGPEFLIYFQGTGAADDSGLPNDRFFAVRPEGSVSTLKIQRTERGDSAVYLCASSLSRDRGSGANVLTFGAGSRLTVL.

The gene calls are TRBV19 and TRBJ2-2; D is ambiguous. The CDR3 covers 16 residues. CDR1 LNHDA and CDR2 SQIVND come from the germline V gene (reference sequence). Between the trimmed V and J ends, which lost 6 bases and 1 base, there was a span of 15 bases. The CDR3 here is CASSPRSRLNTGELFF. The CDR3 DNA reads as TGTGCCAGTAGCCCCAGGTCCAGGCTGAACACCGGGGAGCTGTTTTTT.

This clone turned up a few times. The gene calls are TRBV5-1 and TRBJ1-6; D gene unclear. The V end lost 0 bases, the J end lost 6 bases, and 10 bases lay between the germline ends. From germline, CDR1 is SGHRS and CDR2 YFSETQ. The CDR3 runs to 15 residues. The CDR3 DNA follows: TGCGCCAGCAGCTTGGATGGAGGAGGTAATTCACCCCTCCACTTT. Translated, it gives CASSLDGGGNSPLHF.

V gene TRBV28 combines with J gene TRBJ2-7; 7 bases line up with TRBD1. V shed 6 bases and J 4 bases; nucleotides not matched to a gene: 12. Germline loops: CDR1 MDHEN, CDR2 SYDVKM. CDR3 length equals 15 residues. CDR3 loop: CASSGRDRSRYEQYF. CDR3 DNA: TGTGCCAGCAGCGGCAGGGACAGATCGCGATACGAGCAGTACTTC.

The chain employs TRBV15 and TRBJ2-2; either TRBD1 or TRBD2 may supply D (6 bases each). V lost 1 base and J lost 8, with 14 bases in between. The CDR3 is 15 amino acids. The germline V gene encodes CDR1 LNHNV and CDR2 YYDKDF (reference sequence). The CDR3 coding sequence is TGTGCCACCAGCAGAGGGCGAGGGGGAGGTGGGGAGCTGTTTTTT. It translates to CATSRGRGGGGELFF.

The chain combines TRBV6-1 with TRBJ1-2; D is unresolved. Germline V gene data show CDR1 as MNHNS and CDR2 as SASEGT. This CDR3 spans 11 amino acids. V lost 4 bases, J lost 7 bases, and 7 bases lay in between. The CDR3 is CASSGSPGYTF. The CDR3 coding sequence is TGTGCCAGCAGTGGGAGTCCTGGCTACACCTTC.

The V gene is TRBV11-2, the J gene TRBJ1-1; D gene uncertain. With 1 base removed from V and 0 bases from J, the gap between germline ends came to 6 bases. The V gene's germline CDR1 is SGHAT and CDR2 FQNNGV. The CDR3 consists of 14 residues. DNA for the CDR3: TGTGCCAGCAGCTTAGGAGGAGTGAACACTGAAGCTTTCTTT. Translated: CASSLGGVNTEAFF.

J is TRBJ2-7 and V is TRBV2; the D gene is possibly TRBD2 (6 bases). CDR3 length: 16 residues. CDR1 and CDR2 from the germline V gene are SNHLY and FYNNEI. The ends were cut back, 1 base at V and 8 bases at J, with 21 bases in the middle. CDR3 sequence: CASSEGGGARATQQYF. In DNA, the CDR3 is TGTGCCAGCAGTGAAGGGGGAGGAGCGCGGGCCACGCAGCAGTACTTC.

Regarding this clone: This same CDR3 is encoded by further DNA sequences in the sample. V and J are TRBV6-5 and TRBJ1-1, with 8 bases fitting TRBD1. The length of the CDR3 is 14 residues. The germline gives CDR1 MNHEY, CDR2 SVGAGI. V trimming: 6 bases; J trimming: 7 bases; junction bases outside the gene matches: 10. The CDR3 nucleotides read TGTGCCAGCAGGCCTGGGACAGGCTATGGTGAAGCTTTCTTT. It yields the protein CASRPGTGYGEAFF.